Following are 32 T cell receptor beta chains from one sample sequenced in a study of blood T cells in healthy people across ages. A sample-barcoded 5' primer and a J-beta primer mix were used in a second PCR of about 7 to 12 cycles. One entry per CDR3 protein, called by TCRdb with MiXCR from the 5' RACE reads. The profile shows hundreds of thousands of distinct CDR3 sequences, about 30% of them singletons. The sequenced sample consisted of blood. The receptors come from an elderly woman in good health.

This clonotype was seen at least ten times. This chain joins TRBV4-3 and TRBJ1-1; D gene unclear. CDR1 and CDR2 from the germline V gene are LGHNA and YSLEER. V lost 1 base, J lost 2 bases, and 11 bases lay in between. The CDR3 has 15 residues. The CDR3: CASSQAVLGNTEAFF. The CDR3, as DNA: TGCGCCAGCAGCCAAGCGGTTCTCGGAAACACTGAAGCTTTCTTT.

This clonotype was seen only a few times. The chain uses TRBV24-1 and TRBJ2-6, with D possibly being TRBD1 (5 bases). Germline CDR1 KGHDR, CDR2 SFDVKD. This CDR3 has 19 amino acids. The germline V and J ends were trimmed by 3 bases and 1 base, with 18 bases remaining between them. Here the CDR3 reads CATSDAKGAPFSGANVLTF. The CDR3 DNA is TGTGCCACCAGTGATGCTAAAGGGGCCCCGTTTTCTGGGGCCAACGTCCTGACTTTC.

In its sample, this clonotype was seen a few times. The rearrangement uses TRBV5-1 and TRBJ1-1, with D possibly TRBD1 on 5 matching bases. The germline V gene encodes CDR1 SGHRS and CDR2 YFSETQ. Trimming took off 5 bases at V and 0 bases at J, with 14 bases between the two ends. The CDR3 has 15 amino acids. Written as DNA, the CDR3 is TGCGCCAGCAGAATACGACAGCGTATGAACACTGAAGCTTTCTTT. Translated: CASRIRQRMNTEAFF.

This clonotype occurred many times. V usage is TRBV10-3 and J usage is TRBJ2-7, with 10 bases aligning to TRBD1. The CDR3 length is 14 residues. Looked up from germline, CDR1 is ENHRY and CDR2 is SYGVKD. Trimming cost V 4 bases and J 2 bases; bases outside gene matches: 2. In DNA form, the CDR3 reads TGTGCCATCAGTGCTGGGACAGGGGCCTACGAGCAGTACTTC. This encodes CAISAGTGAYEQYF.

This clonotype was picked up many times. This chain joins TRBV9 and TRBJ2-1; 14 bases fit TRBD2. J lost 7 bases, V lost 5 bases, and 5 bases had no gene match. The germline CDR1 and CDR2 sequences are SGDLS and YYNGEE. This CDR3 has 15 residues. CDR3 in amino acids: CASSRRTSGGNEQFF. The CDR3 DNA is TGTGCCAGCAGTCGCCGGACTAGCGGGGGGAATGAGCAGTTCTTC.

The J gene is TRBJ2-1, the V gene TRBV7-9; no clear D gene. V was trimmed by 10 bases and J by 6 bases, leaving 13 bases between them. The CDR3 is made up of 12 amino acids. CDR1 SEHNR and CDR2 FQNEAQ come from the germline V gene (reference sequence). The CDR3 spells CATDRLPNEQFF. The CDR3 DNA reads as TGTGCCACAGATAGGCTTCCCAATGAGCAGTTCTTC.

This clonotype appeared many times. V is TRBV20-1 and J is TRBJ1-5; D perhaps matches TRBD1 (6 bases). Trimming cost V 2 bases and J 7 bases, with 9 bases left between them. The germline CDR1 and CDR2 sequences are DFQATT and SNEGSKA (reference sequence). The CDR3 is 12 amino acids. This CDR3 reads CSARSGEQPQHF. CDR3 in DNA: TGCAGTGCTAGATCAGGGGAACAGCCCCAGCATTTT.

J is TRBJ2-3 and V is TRBV21-1; the listed D gene, TRBD2, was not tested against the DNA. TRBV21-1 is flagged as a pseudogene. The CDR3 is made up of 18 amino acids. CDR3 DNA: TGTGCCAGCAGCAATCAATTCTCTCCCCTAGCGGGGCTGGATACGCAGTATTTT. Its protein is CASSNQFSPLAGLDTQYF.

This clonotype was counted once. A single base separates this from a much larger clone, so it may be a read error. The genes are TRBV30 and TRBJ2-1, with 7 nucleotides matching TRBD1. This CDR3 is built from 17 residues. The V gene's germline CDR1 is GTSNPN and CDR2 SVGIG (reference sequence). The trim removed 2 bases at V and 7 bases at J, leaving 17 bases unmatched. For the CDR3, the DNA is TGTGCCTGGAGTTCACGGACTCGGTCGGGACAGTCGAATGAGCAGTTCTTC. Encoded protein: CAWSSRTRSGQSNEQFF.

This clonotype occurred many times. V gene TRBV3-1 combines with J gene TRBJ2-7; D is unresolved. CDR1 and CDR2 from the germline V gene are LGHDT and YNNKEL (reference sequence). V was cut by 1 base and J by 3 bases, with 4 bases left in between. CDR3 length: 12 amino acids. In DNA, the CDR3 is TGTGCCAGCAGCCAAGTACTCTACGAGCAGTACTTC. It encodes CASSQVLYEQYF.

This clonotype was counted at least ten times. This sequence joins TRBV7-9 and TRBJ2-5; 10 bases agree with TRBD1. V lost 10 bases and J lost 1; bases outside the gene matches: 6. Germline CDR1 reads SEHNR; CDR2 reads FQNEAQ (reference sequence). This CDR3 has 14 residues. The CDR3 protein is CAIDRGLAQETQYF. The CDR3 DNA reads TGTGCCATCGACAGGGGGCTGGCCCAAGAGACCCAGTACTTC.

The V call is TRBV5-1, the J call TRBJ1-1; TRBD1 matches at 11 bases. This CDR3 is 16 amino acids long. V shed 0 bases, J shed 4 bases, and the junction held 5 bases outside the gene matches. Germline CDR1 reads SGHRS; CDR2 reads YFSETQ. CDR3 residues: CASSLEDRGQSTEAFF. The CDR3 DNA reads TGCGCCAGCAGCTTGGAGGACAGGGGGCAGAGCACTGAAGCTTTCTTT.

For this clonotype: This may be a read error: a much more frequent sequence differs by one nucleotide. V gene TRBV20-1 combines with J gene TRBJ1-1, with a tentative D call TRBD1 (5 bases). Trimming removed 6 bases at V and 1 base at J, with 9 bases between. The germline CDR1 and CDR2 sequences are DFQATT and SNEGSKA (reference sequence). CDR3 length: 12 residues. This chain's CDR3 is CSARATNTEAFF. CDR3 nucleotides: TGCAGTGCCAGGGCCACGAACACTGAAGCTTTCTTT.

This clonotype showed up many times. The CDR3 spells CASSPITGTDLYEQYF. The DNA for the CDR3 is TGTGCCAGCTCACCGATCACCGGGACAGATCTGTACGAGCAGTACTTC. This sequence joins TRBV18 and TRBJ2-7; 7 nucleotides agree with TRBD1. The CDR3 totals 16 residues. The ends lost 3 bases at V and 4 bases at J; junction bases unmatched: 12. Per the germline V gene, CDR1 is KGHSH and CDR2 is LQKENI. The full variable domain, completed using reference TRBV18 and TRBJ2-7, is NAGVMQNPRHLVRRRGQEARLRCSPMKGHSHVYWYRQLPEEGLKFMVYLQKENIIDESGMPKERFSAEFPKEGPSILRIQQVVRGDSAAYFCASSPITGTDLYEQYFGPGTRLTVT.

The sample holds many counts of this clonotype. The chain couples TRBV3-1 to TRBJ2-3; TRBD2 matches at 13 bases. The germline CDR1 and CDR2 sequences are LGHDT and YNNKEL (reference sequence). Trimming cost V 2 bases and J 2 bases; bases outside gene matches: 4. CDR3 length: 17 amino acids. Written as DNA, the CDR3 is TGTGCCAGCAGCCAATCGACTAGCGGGGGGCCCACAGATACGCAGTATTTT. This gives the protein CASSQSTSGGPTDTQYF.

This chain uses TRBV29-1 with TRBJ2-7; 12 nucleotides align to TRBD1. Per the germline V gene, CDR1 is SQVTM and CDR2 is ANQGSEA. The junction had 14 bases not matched to a gene; V was cut back by 5 bases and J by 3 bases. The CDR3 spans 17 residues. The CDR3 DNA reads TGCAGCGTTCTATTTCCGGGACAGGGGGCAACCCTCTACGAGCAGTACTTC. It specifies CSVLFPGQGATLYEQYF.

The rearrangement uses TRBV2 and TRBJ1-1; D is ambiguous. Germline CDR1 is SNHLY and CDR2 is FYNNEI. The CDR3 contains 14 residues. Trimming took 6 bases from V and 2 from J, leaving 13 bases between them. The CDR3 protein is CASSDGLINTEAFF. DNA for the CDR3: TGTGCCAGCAGCGATGGACTGATCAACACTGAAGCTTTCTTT.

This clonotype was found many times. J is TRBJ2-3 and V is TRBV7-2, with D uncertain. The CDR3 consists of 15 residues. The V gene lost 8 bases and the J gene lost 5 bases, with 20 bases spanning the gap. CDR1 and CDR2 (germline): SGHTA, FQGNSA. CDR3 amino acids: CASERHPKGGDTQYF. The CDR3, as DNA: TGTGCCAGCGAAAGACACCCCAAGGGTGGAGATACGCAGTATTTT.

About this clonotype itself: One end of the junction varies from germline; a read error may be responsible. This chain links TRBV28 with TRBJ2-7, with TRBD2 identical over 7 bases. CDR3 length: 14 residues. CDR1 is MDHEN and CDR2 is SYDVKM in the germline V gene. For the CDR3, the DNA is TGTGCCGGCAGCCGCGGCGGGAGCTCCTACGAGCAGTACTTC. Protein: CAGSRGGSSYEQYF.

This clonotype was counted only a few times. The junction and the germline gene differ at one end; a read error may be behind it. The chain links TRBV12-3 or TRBV12-4 to TRBJ2-2; the D gene is possibly TRBD2 (7 bases). The CDR3 runs to 14 residues. The CDR3 here is CASWGGPYTGELFF. DNA of the CDR3: TGTGCCAGCTGGGGGGGCCCATACACCGGGGAGTTGTTTTTT.

Turning to this clonotype: Being one base from a much bigger clone, this may be a read error. The chain's CDR3 is CSVWNPWGEQYF. CDR3 DNA: TGCAGCGTCTGGAACCCCTGGGGCGAGCAGTACTTC. The J gene is TRBJ2-7, the V gene TRBV29-1; D is unclear. V lost 6 bases and J lost 6, with 15 bases in between. The germline CDR1 and CDR2 sequences are SQVTM and ANQGSEA. The CDR3 is 12 amino acids.

There are many counts of this clonotype. The chain carries TRBV7-6 and TRBJ1-1; D remains unclear. The germline gives CDR1 SGHVS, CDR2 FNYEAQ. The germline V and J ends were trimmed by 2 bases and 3 bases, with 4 bases remaining between them. CDR3 length equals 12 residues. DNA for the CDR3: TGTGCCAGCAGCTTATTAGACACTGAAGCTTTCTTT. Its protein product is CASSLLDTEAFF.

As to this clonotype: This may come from a read error, since a much larger clone is one base off. The CDR3 is CASGTPGQGMTEAFF. CDR3 nucleotides: TGCGCCAGCGGCACACCGGGACAGGGGATGACTGAAGCTTTCTTT. V usage is TRBV5-1 and J usage is TRBJ1-1; 10 nucleotides align to TRBD1. Germline assignment: CDR1 SGHRS and CDR2 YFSETQ. The CDR3 totals 15 residues. Germline trimming cut 7 bases from V and 5 bases from J; bases unmatched to any gene: 11. The whole variable domain, remainder taken from reference TRBV5-1 and TRBJ1-1, is KAGVTQTPRYLIKTRGQQVTLSCSPISGHRSVSWYQQTPGQGLQFLFEYFSETQRNKGNFPGRFSGRQFSNSRSEMNVSTLELGDSALYLCASGTPGQGMTEAFFGQGTRLTVV.

This clonotype was observed a handful of times. V is TRBV12-3 or TRBV12-4 and J is TRBJ1-2; D might be TRBD1 (6 bases). The CDR3 runs to 13 residues. The V gene lost 8 bases and the J gene lost 8 bases, with 18 bases spanning the gap. In DNA, the CDR3 is TGTGCCAGCCGGGGCGGGGGGGCTCACGGCTACACCTTC. Protein: CASRGGGAHGYTF.

V gene TRBV12-3 or TRBV12-4 combines with J gene TRBJ2-3; TRBD1 matches at 7 bases. Trimming at V came to 8 bases and at J to 5 bases, leaving 7 bases not matched to a gene. This CDR3 has 13 residues. CDR3 DNA sequence: TGTGCCAGCTCATCCGGGACAGAAGATACGCAGTATTTT. Encoded protein: CASSSGTEDTQYF.

The chain uses TRBV20-1 and TRBJ1-1; possibly TRBD1 for D (5 bases). Trimming stripped 3 bases from V and 3 bases from J, with 17 bases between. The CDR3 contains 15 residues. Germline loops: CDR1 DFQATT, CDR2 SNEGSKA (reference sequence). Here the CDR3 DNA reads TGCAGTGCTAGCGGGGCAGGGCCGGGTGACACTGAAGCTTTCTTT. Amino acid sequence: CSASGAGPGDTEAFF.

This clonotype has a count of ten or more. The chain couples TRBV11-2 to TRBJ2-7; tentatively, D is TRBD2 (6 bases). The germline V gene has CDR1 SGHAT and CDR2 FQNNGV. There are 17 residues in the CDR3. With 4 bases removed from V and 0 bases from J, the gap between germline ends came to 19 bases. This CDR3 is CASSSHGGGPLSYEQYF. CDR3 coding DNA: TGTGCCAGCAGCTCCCATGGGGGAGGACCCCTCTCCTACGAGCAGTACTTC. The full variable domain, its missing parts supplied by reference TRBV11-2 and TRBJ2-7, is EAGVAQSPRYKIIEKRQSVAFWCNPISGHATLYWYQQILGQGPKLLIQFQNNGVVDDSQLPKDRFSAERLKGVDSTLKIQPAKLEDSAVYLCASSSHGGGPLSYEQYFGPGTRLTVT.

This clonotype was seen ten or more times. V gene TRBV15 combines with J gene TRBJ1-2, with 11 bases aligning to TRBD1. Germline V lookup: CDR1 LNHNV, CDR2 YYDKDF (reference sequence). The CDR3 extends over 18 amino acids. Trimming removed 0 bases from V and 8 bases from J; junction bases left unmatched: 14. The CDR3 sequence: CATSRDLADRGQLNGYTF. The CDR3 DNA reads as TGTGCCACCAGCAGAGATTTGGCGGACAGGGGGCAATTAAACGGCTACACCTTC.

In regard to this clonotype: The junction does not match germline at one end; this may be a read error. V gene TRBV27 combines with J gene TRBJ1-5, with D unclear. The CDR3 runs to 14 residues. Germline V gene data show CDR1 as MNHEY and CDR2 as SMNVEV (reference sequence). The CDR3 sequence: CASRLSQRRQPQHF. For the CDR3, the DNA is TGTGCCAGCAGGTTATCCCAGAGGAGGCAGCCCCAGCATTTT.

Note on this clonotype: Being one base from a much bigger clone, this may be a read error. The V call is TRBV7-2, the J call TRBJ2-7; D ambiguous. CDR1 SGHTA and CDR2 FQGNSA come from the germline V gene. This CDR3 spans 16 amino acids. CDR3 sequence: CASSLASGSLSCEQYF. The CDR3 region has the DNA TGTGCCAGCAGCTTAGCTTCCGGGTCCCTCTCCTGCGAGCAGTACTTC.

The rearrangement links TRBV7-2 to TRBJ2-5, with 8 bases identical to TRBD1. Unmatched junction bases numbered 4, after V lost 8 bases and J lost 5 bases. The length of the CDR3 is 12 residues. Germline V CDR1 and CDR2: SGHTA, FQGNSA. The CDR3 DNA reads as TGTGCCAGCCAGACAGGGGAGGAGACCCAGTACTTC. This codes for CASQTGEETQYF.

This clonotype was observed at least ten times. The chain couples TRBV7-9 to TRBJ1-2; D not certain. V was cut by 0 bases and J by 7 bases, with 12 bases left in between. The germline CDR1 and CDR2 sequences are SEHNR and FQNEAQ (reference sequence). This CDR3 contains 14 residues. CDR3 nucleotides: TGTGCCAGCAGCTTAGCACAGAGGAATGGTGGCTACACCTTC. Amino acids: CASSLAQRNGGYTF.